These T cell receptor beta chains were read from a single sample in a study of prognosis after radiotherapy for stage I lung cancer. TCRdb analysed the multiplex PCR reads with MiXCR anew, one entry per CDR3 protein. The sample lists about 16,000 distinct CDR3 sequences; less than 35% were seen once. The sample here was PBMCs, taken before or after stereotactic body radiation therapy (not recorded which). All receptors come from a donor aged 50 or older with non-small cell lung cancer. Each CDR3 is given with its conserved first and last residue. D genes are given only for firm matches. Size tells how often a clone was seen (once, few, many) or the class of an expanded clone, and some rows leave it out.

many,TRBD1,TRBV12-3/TRBV12-4,TRBJ1-3,CASSQWTGAGNTIYF,TGTGCCAGCAGTCAATGGACAGGGGCGGGAAACACCATATATTTT
many,TRBD2,TRBV2,TRBJ2-7,CASSPLGLASSYEQYF,TGTGCCAGCAGTCCCCTAGGACTAGCGAGCTCCTACGAGCAGTACTTC
many,TRBD2,TRBV11-2,TRBJ2-1,CASRQPGTSGRSSYNEQFF,TGTGCCAGCAGACAACCCGGGACTAGCGGGCGGAGCTCCTACAATGAGCAGTTCTTC
many,NA,TRBV5-5,TRBJ2-1,CASSHRVASYNEQFF,TGTGCCAGCAGCCACCGGGTGGCTTCCTACAATGAGCAGTTCTTC
medium-sized,NA,TRBV6-1,TRBJ1-6,CASSERDSYNSPLHF,TGTGCCAGCAGTGAGAGGGACTCCTATAATTCACCCCTCCACTTT
medium-sized,NA,TRBV20-1,TRBJ2-1,CSAPPRGGEQFF,TGCAGTGCTCCCCCCAGGGGGGGGGAGCAGTTCTTC
NA,NA,TRBV20-1,TRBJ2-1,CSAIDVGSCYNEQFF,TGCAGTGCTATAGATGTTGGAAGCTGCTACAATGAGCAGTTCTTC
many,NA,TRBV12-3/TRBV12-4,TRBJ2-7,CASSPNYEQYF,TGTGCCAGCAGTCCCAACTACGAGCAGTACTTC
many,NA,TRBV29-1,TRBJ2-5,CSAPTAGRETQYF,TGCAGCGCCCCGACCGCGGGACGAGAGACCCAGTACTTC
many,TRBD1,TRBV6-2/TRBV6-3,TRBJ2-1,CASSYTGGDYNEQFF,TGTGCCAGCAGTTATACAGGGGGTGATTACAATGAGCAGTTCTTC
large,NA,TRBV6-1,TRBJ2-7,CASSPLMTNREQYF,TGTGCCAGCAGTCCTCTAATGACTAATCGCGAGCAGTACTTC
NA,TRBD2,TRBV5-1,TRBJ2-1,CASKTSGTINEQFF,TGCGCCAGCAAAACATCCGGGACTATCAATGAGCAGTTCTTC
NA,NA,TRBV7-8,TRBJ1-2,CASSRYFDGRYTF,TGTGCCAGCAGCCGCTATTTTGATGGCCGCTACACCTTC
medium-sized,TRBD2,TRBV11-2,TRBJ2-3,CASSSLGTSGRSDTQYF,TGTGCCAGCAGCTCCCTTGGGACTAGCGGGAGATCAGATACGCAGTATTTT
medium-sized,TRBD1,TRBV6-1,TRBJ1-6,CASNRDRDSPLHF,TGTGCCAGCAACCGGGACAGGGATTCACCCCTCCACTTT
many,TRBD2,TRBV13,TRBJ2-4,CASSSPGLAGGGAKNIQYF,TGTGCCAGCAGCAGCCCGGGACTAGCGGGAGGCGGGGCCAAAAACATTCAGTACTTC
NA,TRBD2,TRBV10-3,TRBJ2-1,CAISESGLAGGYNEEFF,TGTGCAATCAGTGAGAGCGGACTAGCGGGAGGCTACAATGAGGAGTTCTTC
many,NA,TRBV10-2,TRBJ2-3,CASSDGAGADTQYF,TGCGCCAGCAGTGATGGGGCGGGGGCGGATACGCAGTATTTT
many,NA,TRBV5-1,TRBJ2-7,CASSLEGLKSYSYEQYF,TGCGCCAGCAGCCTCGAGGGACTTAAAAGCTACTCCTACGAGCAGTACTTC
once,NA,TRBV7-8,TRBJ1-6,CASSLAGGLGNSPLHF,TGTGCCAGCAGCTTAGCTGGGGGACTCGGTAATTCACCCCTCCACTTT
many,NA,TRBV7-2,TRBJ2-5,CASSSPLQETQYF,TGTGCCAGCAGCTCCCCCCTCCAAGAGACCCAGTACTTC
NA,NA,TRBV27,TRBJ2-3,CASSLTYTDTQYF,TGTGCCAGCAGTCTGACATACACAGATACGCAGTATTTT
medium-sized,NA,TRBV2,TRBJ2-7,CASSELAIYEQYF,TGTGCCAGCAGTGAACTAGCGATTTACGAGCAGTACTTC
medium-sized,TRBD2,TRBV7-9,TRBJ2-1,CASSFGTSGTVEQFF,TGTGCCAGCAGCTTCGGGACTAGCGGGACGGTTGAGCAGTTCTTC
many,TRBD1,TRBV6-1,TRBJ2-7,CASSQDRGPYEQYF,TGTGCCAGCAGTCAGGACAGGGGGCCGTACGAGCAGTACTTC
many,NA,TRBV14,TRBJ2-7,CASSRQNIAGEQYF,TGTGCCAGCAGCCGCCAAAATATCGCAGGGGAGCAGTACTTC
NA,TRBD1,TRBV6-2/TRBV6-3,TRBJ2-3,CTSSGSGGADTQYF,TGTACCAGCAGTGGGTCAGGGGGCGCAGATACGCAGTATTTT
many,TRBD2,TRBV2,TRBJ2-7,CASRVSGDYEQYF,TGTGCCAGCAGAGTTAGCGGGGACTACGAGCAGTACTTC
medium-sized,TRBD2,TRBV12-3/TRBV12-4,TRBJ2-1,CASSWGRANEQFF,TGTGCCAGCAGTTGGGGGAGGGCAAATGAGCAGTTCTTC
medium-sized,TRBD1,TRBV12-3/TRBV12-4,TRBJ1-4,CASSVRGQGAGKLFF,TGTGCCAGCAGTGTGCGCGGACAGGGGGCAGGAAAACTGTTTTTT
many,NA,TRBV28,TRBJ2-5,CASKFTGETQYF,TGTGCCAGCAAGTTTACAGGGGAGACCCAGTACTTC
many,TRBD1,TRBV2,TRBJ2-1,CASTRGRNNEQFF,TGTGCCAGCACCAGGGGGCGTAACAATGAGCAGTTCTTC
many,NA,TRBV7-9,TRBJ2-2,CASIPRPVGTGELFF,TGTGCCAGCATCCCCAGACCAGTCGGGACCGGGGAGCTGTTTTTT